This T cell receptor beta chain was retrieved from a study of spatial heterogeneity in lung cancer. Study overall: A unique TCR and UMI combination showed up more than ten times in raw reads, on average.

Study-level results: The number of expanded tumor alpha and beta chains correlated with mutation number.

This clonotype was counted between two and nine times. No antigen is known for it. CDR1 is SGHAT and CDR2 is FQDESV in the germline V gene (reference sequence). The ends lost 5 bases at V and 7 bases at J; junction bases unmatched: 14. This CDR3 region has 16 residues. Noted time point: sample taken at primary tumor resection. Samples came from some 71 TRACERx patients with untreated early-stage lung cancer. Whole RNA obtained from tumor, nontumor lung or frozen PBMC underwent sequencing without sorting. Every TCR cDNA molecule carried a tag that served as a unique molecular identifier. TCRdb re-derived calls from the 5' RACE reads in MiXCR, one entry per CDR3 protein. The sample contains 20,000 to 25,000 distinct CDR3 sequences, about 4.9% of which appear only once.

The rearrangement joins TRBV11-1 to TRBJ1-1, with 9 bases fitting TRBD1. This receptor was identified in a male donor with early-stage non-small cell lung cancer. Sequences were derived from lung tumor tissue, sampled at surgery. The CDR3 loop reads CASSTPDRGYKGEAFF. Written as DNA, the CDR3 is TGTGCCAGCAGCACCCCGGACAGGGGATACAAGGGTGAAGCTTTCTTT.